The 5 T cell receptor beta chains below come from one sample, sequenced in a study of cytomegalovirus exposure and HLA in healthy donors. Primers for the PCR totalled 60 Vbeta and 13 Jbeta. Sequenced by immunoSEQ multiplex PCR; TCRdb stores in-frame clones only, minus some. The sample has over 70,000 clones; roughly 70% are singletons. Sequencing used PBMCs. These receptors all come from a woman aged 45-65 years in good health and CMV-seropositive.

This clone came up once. DNA of the CDR3: TGTGCCAGCAGCACCGGGCCCAGAGGGGAGACCCAGTACTTC. Its protein is CASSTGPRGETQYF. The chain is built from TRBV5-6 and TRBJ2-5; D is possibly TRBD2 (5 bases). CDR1 is SGHDT, CDR2 YYEEEE, per germline. This CDR3 region has 14 residues. Between the trimmed V and J ends, which lost 4 bases and 5 bases, there was a span of 15 bases. The complete variable domain, with remaining parts taken from reference TRBV5-6 and TRBJ2-5, reads DAGVTQSPTHLIKTRGQQVTLRCSPKSGHDTVSWYQQALGQGPQFIFQYYEEEERQRGNFPDRFSGHQFPNYSSELNVNALLLGDSALYLCASSTGPRGETQYFGPGTRLLVL.

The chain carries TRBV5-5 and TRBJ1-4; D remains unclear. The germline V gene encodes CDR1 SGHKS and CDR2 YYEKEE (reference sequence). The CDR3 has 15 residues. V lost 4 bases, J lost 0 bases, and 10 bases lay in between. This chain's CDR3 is CASSTYLATNEKLFF. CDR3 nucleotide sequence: TGTGCCAGCAGCACCTACCTGGCAACTAATGAAAAACTGTTTTTT.

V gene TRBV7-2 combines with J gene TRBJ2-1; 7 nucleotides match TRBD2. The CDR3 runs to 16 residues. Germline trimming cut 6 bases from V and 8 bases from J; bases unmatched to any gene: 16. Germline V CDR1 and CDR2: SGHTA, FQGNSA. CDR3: CASRFTGTTFIDEQFF. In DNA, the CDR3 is TGTGCCAGCAGGTTTACCGGGACTACCTTCATAGATGAGCAGTTCTTC. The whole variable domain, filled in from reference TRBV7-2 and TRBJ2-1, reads GAGVSQSPSNKVTEKGKDVELRCDPISGHTALYWYRQSLGQGLEFLIYFQGNSAPDKSGLPSDRFSAERTGGSVSTLTIQRTQQEDSAVYLCASRFTGTTFIDEQFFGPGTRLTVL.

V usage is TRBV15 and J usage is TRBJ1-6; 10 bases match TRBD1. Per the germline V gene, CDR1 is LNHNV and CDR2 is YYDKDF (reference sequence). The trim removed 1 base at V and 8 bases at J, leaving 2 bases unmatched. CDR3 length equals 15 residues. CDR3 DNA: TGTGCCACCAGCAGAGGACAGGGGGCCGATTCACCCCTCCACTTT. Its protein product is CATSRGQGADSPLHF.

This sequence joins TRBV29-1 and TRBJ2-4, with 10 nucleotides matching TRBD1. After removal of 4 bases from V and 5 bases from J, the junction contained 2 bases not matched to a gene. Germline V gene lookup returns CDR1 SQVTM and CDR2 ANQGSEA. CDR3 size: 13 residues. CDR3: CSVGGTGENIQYF. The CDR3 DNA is TGCAGCGTTGGCGGGACAGGGGAAAACATTCAGTACTTC.